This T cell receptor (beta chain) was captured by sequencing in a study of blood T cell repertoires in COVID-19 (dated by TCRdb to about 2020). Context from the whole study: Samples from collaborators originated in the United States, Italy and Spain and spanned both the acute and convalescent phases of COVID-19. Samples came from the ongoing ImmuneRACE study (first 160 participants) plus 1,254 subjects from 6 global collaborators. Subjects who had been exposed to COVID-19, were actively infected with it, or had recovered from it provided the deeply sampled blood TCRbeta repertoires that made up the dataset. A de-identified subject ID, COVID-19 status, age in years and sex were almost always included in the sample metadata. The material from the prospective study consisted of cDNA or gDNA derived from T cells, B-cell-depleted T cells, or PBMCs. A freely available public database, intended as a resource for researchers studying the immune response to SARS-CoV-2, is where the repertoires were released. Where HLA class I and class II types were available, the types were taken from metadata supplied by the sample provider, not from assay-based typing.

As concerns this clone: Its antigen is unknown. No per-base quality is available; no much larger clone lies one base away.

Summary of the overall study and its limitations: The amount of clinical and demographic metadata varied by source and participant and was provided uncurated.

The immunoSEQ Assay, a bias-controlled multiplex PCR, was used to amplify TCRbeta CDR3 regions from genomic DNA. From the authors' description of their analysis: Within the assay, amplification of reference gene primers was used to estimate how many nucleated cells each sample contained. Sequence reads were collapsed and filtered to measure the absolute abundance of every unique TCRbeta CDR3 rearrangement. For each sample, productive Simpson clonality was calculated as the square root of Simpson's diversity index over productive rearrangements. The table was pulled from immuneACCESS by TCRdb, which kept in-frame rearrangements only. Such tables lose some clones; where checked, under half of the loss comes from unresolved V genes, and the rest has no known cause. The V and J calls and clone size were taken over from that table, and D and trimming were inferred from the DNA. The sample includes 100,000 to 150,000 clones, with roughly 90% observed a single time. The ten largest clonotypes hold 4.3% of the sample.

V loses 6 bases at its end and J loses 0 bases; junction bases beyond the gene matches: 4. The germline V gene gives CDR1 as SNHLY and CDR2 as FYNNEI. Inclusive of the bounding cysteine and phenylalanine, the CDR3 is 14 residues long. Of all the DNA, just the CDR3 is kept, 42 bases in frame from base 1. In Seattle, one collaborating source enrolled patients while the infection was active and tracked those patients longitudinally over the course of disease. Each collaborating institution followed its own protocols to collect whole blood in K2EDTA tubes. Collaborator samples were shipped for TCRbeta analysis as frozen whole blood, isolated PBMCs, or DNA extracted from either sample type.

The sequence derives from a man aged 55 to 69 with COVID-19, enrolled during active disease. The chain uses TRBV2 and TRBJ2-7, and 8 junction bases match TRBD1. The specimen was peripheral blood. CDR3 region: CASRDRESSYEQYF. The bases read TGTGCCAGCAGGGACAGGGAAAGCTCCTACGAGCAGTACTTC.